One sample yielded the 13 T cell receptor beta chains listed below, sequenced in a study of cytomegalovirus exposure and HLA in healthy donors. 60 Vbeta and 13 Jbeta primers were used in PCR. TCRdb's copy holds only in-frame clones and misses some; the assay was immunoSEQ multiplex PCR. The repertoire holds around 90,000 clones, with 75% to 85% as singletons. Sequenced input: PBMCs. These receptor sequences come from a male donor in good health and CMV-seropositive.

CDR3 in amino acids: CASSLVQGTLGYTF. CDR3 sequence (DNA): TGTGCCAGCAGCTTAGTCCAGGGCACCTTAGGCTACACCTTC. The chain links TRBV11-2 to TRBJ1-2; tentatively, D is TRBD1 (5 bases). V shed 1 base and J shed 8 bases, with 14 bases lying between them. CDR1 and CDR2 from the germline V gene are SGHAT and FQNNGV. There are 14 residues in the CDR3.

The rearrangement links TRBV5-6 to TRBJ2-7; maybe TRBD2 (5 bases). V was trimmed by 4 bases and J by 3 bases, leaving 17 bases between them. The CDR3 is 15 residues long. Germline-derived CDR1 and CDR2 are SGHDT and YYEEEE. The CDR3 DNA sequence: TGTGCCAGCAGCACACCGACCGGGATCCACTACGAGCAGTACTTC. Translation gives CASSTPTGIHYEQYF.

The chain recombines TRBV11-3 with TRBJ1-1; 8 bases agree with TRBD1. This CDR3 is built from 13 residues. Per the germline V gene, CDR1 is SGHNT and CDR2 is YENEEA. After removal of 5 bases from V and 5 bases from J, the junction contained 4 bases not matched to a gene. DNA of the CDR3: TGTGCCAGCAGCCTGGACAGGGTAACTGAAGCTTTCTTT. Translated: CASSLDRVTEAFF.

This sequence joins TRBV9 and TRBJ1-2; D may be TRBD1 (5 bases). The length of the CDR3 is 14 residues. Germline V gives CDR1 SGDLS, CDR2 YYNGEE. The V gene lost 2 bases and the J gene lost 6 bases, with 14 bases spanning the gap. The CDR3 reads CASSVGRGGDGYTF. CDR3 DNA sequence: TGTGCCAGCAGCGTGGGTCGTGGGGGGGATGGCTACACCTTC.

This clone was counted a few times. The chain couples TRBV4-2 to TRBJ1-1, with TRBD1 identical over 8 bases. The CDR3 has 15 residues. CDR1 is LGHNA, CDR2 YNFKEQ, per germline. The trim removed 5 bases at V and 0 bases at J, leaving 5 bases unmatched. As DNA, the CDR3 is TGTGCCAGCAGCTCCCGGACAGGGCTGAACACTGAAGCTTTCTTT. Its protein product is CASSSRTGLNTEAFF.

V and J are TRBV6-5 and TRBJ2-7; D might be TRBD1 (5 bases). Germline V lookup: CDR1 MNHEY, CDR2 SVGAGI. CDR3 length equals 13 residues. V was shortened by 5 bases and J by 1 base, with 9 bases between the two germline ends. Here the CDR3 reads CASSQGTSYEQYF. DNA of the CDR3: TGTGCCAGCAGTCAGGGCACGTCCTACGAGCAGTACTTC.

This clone occurred a few times. The chain has TRBV5-6 and TRBJ1-1, with D hard to call. V shed 2 bases and J shed 4 bases, with 12 bases lying between them. Germline V gene sequence: CDR1 SGHDT, CDR2 YYEEEE. The CDR3 length is 14 residues. CDR3: CASSLGPGSTEAFF. CDR3 in DNA: TGTGCCAGCAGCTTAGGGCCCGGGAGCACTGAAGCTTTCTTT. Together with reference TRBV5-6 and TRBJ1-1, the CDR3 gives the full variable domain: DAGVTQSPTHLIKTRGQQVTLRCSPKSGHDTVSWYQQALGQGPQFIFQYYEEEERQRGNFPDRFSGHQFPNYSSELNVNALLLGDSALYLCASSLGPGSTEAFFGQGTRLTVV.

This clone showed up just once. The chain has TRBV2 and TRBJ2-3; 14 nucleotides line up with TRBD2. CDR3 size: 18 residues. The ends lost 7 bases at V and 4 bases at J; junction bases unmatched: 13. Germline V CDR1 and CDR2: SNHLY, FYNNEI. CDR3 amino acids: CASTGGTSGGPRADTQYF. CDR3 sequence (DNA): TGTGCCAGCACCGGAGGGACTAGCGGGGGCCCTAGAGCAGATACGCAGTATTTT.

The V and J genes are TRBV28 and TRBJ2-3, with a possible D match to TRBD1 (6 bases). The CDR3 runs 14 residues. Germline values: CDR1 MDHEN, CDR2 SYDVKM. Deletions cut 6 bases from V and 4 bases from J, with 14 bases between. The CDR3 here is CASSPGGGPDTQYF. In DNA, the CDR3 is TGTGCCAGCAGCCCCGGTGGGGGCCCAGATACGCAGTATTTT.

This chain connects TRBV30 to TRBJ1-5; TRBD1 might be the D (5 bases). V was pared by 0 bases and J by 3 bases, with 9 bases between. This CDR3 spans 14 amino acids. The germline gives CDR1 GTSNPN, CDR2 SVGIG (reference sequence). CDR3: CAWSVRGYNQPQHF. Written as DNA, the CDR3 is TGTGCCTGGAGTGTACGGGGGTACAATCAGCCCCAGCATTTT. Variable domain in full (rest from reference TRBV30 and TRBJ1-5): SQTIHQWPATLVQPVGSPLSLECTVEGTSNPNLYWYRQAAGRGLQLLFYSVGIGQISSEVPQNLSASRPQDRQFILSSKKLLLSDSGFYLCAWSVRGYNQPQHFGDGTRLSIL.

The chain combines TRBV6-1 with TRBJ2-5; 12 positions agree with TRBD2. This CDR3 is built from 16 residues. The germline CDR1 and CDR2 sequences are MNHNS and SASEGT. V shed 1 base and J 5 bases; nucleotides not matched to a gene: 5. The CDR3 reads CASSEGLAGVSETQYF. The CDR3 DNA sequence: TGTGCCAGCAGTGAAGGACTAGCGGGGGTTTCGGAGACCCAGTACTTC.

For the CDR3, the DNA is TGTGCCAGCAGTTACCAGGGAAGCGCAGATACGCAGTATTTT. It translates to CASSYQGSADTQYF. The rearrangement joins TRBV6-5 to TRBJ2-3; D might be TRBD1 (5 bases). The CDR3 is made up of 14 amino acids. V was pared by 2 bases and J by 4 bases, with 10 bases between. CDR1 is MNHEY and CDR2 is SVGAGI in the germline V gene.

This clone occurred a few times. The chain joins TRBV18 to TRBJ1-5; 11 nucleotides agree with TRBD1. The CDR3 has 16 residues. Germline CDR1 KGHSH, CDR2 LQKENI. Losses at the gene ends were 6 bases for V and 4 bases for J; bases not matched to a gene: 8. For the CDR3, the DNA is TGTGCCAGCTCTCTCGGACAGGGGGCATTAAATCAGCCCCAGCATTTT. Translated, it gives CASSLGQGALNQPQHF.